This T cell receptor (beta chain) was captured by sequencing in a study of technical replicates of blood from four donors. Assay: immunoSEQ multiplex PCR; the TCRdb copy retains only in-frame clones and omits some. In the table there are over 50,000 clones, roughly 86% of which are singletons. The sample was PBMCs. This TCR was recovered from a human donor in good health. Some clones in this sample may be carry-over from other donors' samples.

CDR3 loop: CASSQELVWEQYF. The CDR3 DNA sequence: TGTGCCAGCAGCCAAGAGTTAGTTTGGGAGCAGTACTTC. The J gene is TRBJ2-7, the V gene TRBV4-2; the D is unclear. Germline values: CDR1 LGHNA, CDR2 YNFKEQ. The CDR3 has 13 residues. V was clipped by 0 bases and J by 7 bases, with 10 bases between them.